These 5 T cell receptor beta chains were sequenced from one sample in a study of Ad26.COV2.S vaccination and SARS-CoV-2 variants. The sample's treatment: around 19 received Ad26.COV2.S at low or high dose, single or two shots; about 5 received placebo; per-sample allocation not given. Sampling took place 63 days after the first vaccine or placebo injection. Data came from immunoSEQ multiplex PCR; TCRdb stores just in-frame clones and leaves some out. Among hundreds of thousands of clones listed, 70% to 90% were seen once. The sequences come from peripheral blood, collected in a trial of Ad26.COV2.S vaccine versus placebo. These receptors came from a person between 18 and 59 years old who received the Ad26.COV2.S COVID-19 vaccine or a placebo.

The chain joins TRBV6-1 to TRBJ2-7; D not resolved. CDR1 is MNHNS and CDR2 is SASEGT in the germline V gene. The V gene lost 2 bases and the J gene lost 3 bases, with 11 bases spanning the gap. The CDR3 has 14 residues. In nucleotides, the CDR3 is TGTGCCAGCAGTGAACAAATGGGCGGCTACGAGCAGTACTTC. It translates to CASSEQMGGYEQYF.

V gene TRBV28 combines with J gene TRBJ1-4; perhaps TRBD1 as D (6 bases). The CDR3 contains 18 residues. The V and J ends lost 6 bases and 0 bases respectively, with 20 bases between them. The germline gives CDR1 MDHEN, CDR2 SYDVKM. Written as DNA, the CDR3 is TGTGCCAGCAGCCTGGGGGCTATTAACGATGCAACTAATGAAAAACTGTTTTTT. It specifies CASSLGAINDATNEKLFF. The full variable domain, completed using reference TRBV28 and TRBJ1-4, is DVKVTQSSRYLVKRTGEKVFLECVQDMDHENMFWYRQDPGLGLRLIYFSYDVKMKEKGDIPEGYSVSREKKERFSLILESASTNQTSMYLCASSLGAINDATNEKLFFGSGTQLSVL.

This clone was detected only once. The CDR3: CAISDSTKDYGYTF. The CDR3 bases are TGTGCCATCAGTGACTCTACTAAGGACTATGGCTACACCTTC. This rearrangement joins TRBV10-3 to TRBJ1-2; D unresolved. Trimming took 3 bases from V and 3 from J, leaving 11 bases between them. Germline CDR1 is ENHRY and CDR2 is SYGVKD. The CDR3 totals 14 residues.

J is TRBJ2-5 and V is TRBV9; D gene ambiguous. There are 12 residues in the CDR3. The V and J ends lost 4 bases and 2 bases respectively, with 6 bases between them. Germline CDR1 is SGDLS and CDR2 is YYNGEE. The CDR3 here is CASSTVQETQYF. In DNA, the CDR3 is TGTGCCAGCAGCACCGTACAAGAGACCCAGTACTTC.

The V call is TRBV7-9, the J call TRBJ2-5; no clear D. Trimming cost V 2 bases and J 5 bases, with 15 bases left between them. The CDR3 has 15 residues. Germline V gives CDR1 SEHNR, CDR2 FQNEAQ (reference sequence). For the CDR3, the DNA is TGTGCCAGCAGCTTACTTCATCTCCCGGTGGAGACCCAGTACTTC. This sequence encodes CASSLLHLPVETQYF. The complete variable domain, with remaining parts taken from reference TRBV7-9 and TRBJ2-5, reads DTGVSQNPRHKITKRGQNVTFRCDPISEHNRLYWYRQTLGQGPEFLTYFQNEAQLEKSRLLSDRFSAERPKGSFSTLEIQRTEQGDSAMYLCASSLLHLPVETQYFGPGTRLLVL.